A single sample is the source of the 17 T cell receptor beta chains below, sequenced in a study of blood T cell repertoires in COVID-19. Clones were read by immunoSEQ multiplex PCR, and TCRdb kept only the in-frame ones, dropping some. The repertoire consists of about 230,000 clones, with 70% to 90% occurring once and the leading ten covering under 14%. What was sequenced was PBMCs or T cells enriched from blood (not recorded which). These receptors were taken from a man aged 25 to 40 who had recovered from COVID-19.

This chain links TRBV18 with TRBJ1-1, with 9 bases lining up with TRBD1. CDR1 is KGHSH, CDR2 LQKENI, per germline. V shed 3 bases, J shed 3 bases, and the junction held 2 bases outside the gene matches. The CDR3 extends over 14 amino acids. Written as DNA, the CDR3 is TGTGCCAGCTCACCCCGGGACAGGGACACTGAAGCTTTCTTT. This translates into CASSPRDRDTEAFF.

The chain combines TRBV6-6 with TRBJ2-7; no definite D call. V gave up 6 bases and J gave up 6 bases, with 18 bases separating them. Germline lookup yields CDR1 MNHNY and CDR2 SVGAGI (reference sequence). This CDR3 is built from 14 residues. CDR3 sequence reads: CASRSDSLGLEQYF. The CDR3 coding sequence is TGTGCCAGCAGATCCGACTCTCTAGGTCTCGAGCAGTACTTC.

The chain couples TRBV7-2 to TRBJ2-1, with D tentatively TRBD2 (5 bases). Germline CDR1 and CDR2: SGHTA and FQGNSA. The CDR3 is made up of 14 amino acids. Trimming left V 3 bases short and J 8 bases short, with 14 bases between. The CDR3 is CASSLRVGKDEQFF. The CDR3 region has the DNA TGTGCCAGCAGCTTGAGGGTGGGAAAGGATGAGCAGTTCTTC.

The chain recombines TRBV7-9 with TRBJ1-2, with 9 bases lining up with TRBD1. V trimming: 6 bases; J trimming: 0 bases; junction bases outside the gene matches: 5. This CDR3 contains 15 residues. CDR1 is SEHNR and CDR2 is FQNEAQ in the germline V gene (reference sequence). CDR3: CASRKQGATNYGYTF. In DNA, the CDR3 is TGTGCCAGCAGAAAACAGGGGGCCACTAACTATGGCTACACCTTC. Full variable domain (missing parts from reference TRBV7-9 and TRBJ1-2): DTGVSQNPRHKITKRGQNVTFRCDPISEHNRLYWYRQTLGQGPEFLTYFQNEAQLEKSRLLSDRFSAERPKGSFSTLEIQRTEQGDSAMYLCASRKQGATNYGYTFGSGTRLTVV.

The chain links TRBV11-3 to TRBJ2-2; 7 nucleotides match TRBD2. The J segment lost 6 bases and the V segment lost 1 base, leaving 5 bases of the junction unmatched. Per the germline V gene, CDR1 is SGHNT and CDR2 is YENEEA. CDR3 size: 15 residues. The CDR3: CASSLGGRASGELFF. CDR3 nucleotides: TGTGCCAGCAGCTTAGGCGGGAGAGCATCCGGGGAGCTGTTTTTT.

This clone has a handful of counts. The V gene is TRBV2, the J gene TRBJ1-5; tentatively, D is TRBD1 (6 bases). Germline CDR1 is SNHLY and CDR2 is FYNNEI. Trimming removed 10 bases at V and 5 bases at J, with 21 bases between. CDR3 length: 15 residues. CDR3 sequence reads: CAKGAGGGSDQPQHF. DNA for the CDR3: TGTGCCAAAGGAGCGGGGGGCGGTTCGGATCAGCCCCAGCATTTT.

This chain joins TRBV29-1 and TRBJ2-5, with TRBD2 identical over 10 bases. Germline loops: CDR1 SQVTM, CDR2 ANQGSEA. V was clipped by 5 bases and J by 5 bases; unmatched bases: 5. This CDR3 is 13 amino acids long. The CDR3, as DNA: TGCAGCGTTCAAGCGGGGGGGCTCGAGACCCAGTACTTC. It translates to CSVQAGGLETQYF. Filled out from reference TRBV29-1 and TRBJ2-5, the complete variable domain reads SAVISQKPSRDICQRGTSLTIQCQVDSQVTMMFWYRQQPGQSLTLIATANQGSEATYESGFVIDKFPISRPNLTFSTLTVSNMSPEDSSIYLCSVQAGGLETQYFGPGTRLLVL.

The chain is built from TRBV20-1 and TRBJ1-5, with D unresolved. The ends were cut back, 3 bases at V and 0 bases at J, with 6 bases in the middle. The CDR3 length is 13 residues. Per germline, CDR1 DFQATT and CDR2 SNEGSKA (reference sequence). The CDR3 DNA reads TGCAGTGCTAGTGGCAGTAGCAATCAGCCCCAGCATTTT. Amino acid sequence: CSASGSSNQPQHF.

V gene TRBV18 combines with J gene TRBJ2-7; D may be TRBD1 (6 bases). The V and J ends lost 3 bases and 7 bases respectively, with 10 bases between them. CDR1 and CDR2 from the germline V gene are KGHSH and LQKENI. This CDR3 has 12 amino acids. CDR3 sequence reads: CASSPDRTEQYF. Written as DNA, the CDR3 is TGTGCCAGCTCACCGGACAGAACAGAGCAGTACTTC.

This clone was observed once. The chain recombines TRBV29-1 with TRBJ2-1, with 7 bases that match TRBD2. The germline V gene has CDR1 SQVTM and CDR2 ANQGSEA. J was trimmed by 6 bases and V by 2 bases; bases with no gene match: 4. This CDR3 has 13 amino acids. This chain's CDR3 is CSVEREVTNEQFF. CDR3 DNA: TGCAGCGTTGAACGGGAGGTTACCAATGAGCAGTTCTTC.

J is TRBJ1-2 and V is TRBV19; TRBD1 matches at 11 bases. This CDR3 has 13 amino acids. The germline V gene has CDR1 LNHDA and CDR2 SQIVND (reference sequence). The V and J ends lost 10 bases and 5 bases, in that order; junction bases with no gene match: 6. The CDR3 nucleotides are TGTGCCACAAGGGACAGGGGGTTATATGGCTACACCTTC. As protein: CATRDRGLYGYTF.

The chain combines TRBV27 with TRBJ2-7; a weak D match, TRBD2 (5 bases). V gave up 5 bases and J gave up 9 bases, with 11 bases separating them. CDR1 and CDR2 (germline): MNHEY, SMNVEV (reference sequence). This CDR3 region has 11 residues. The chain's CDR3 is CASSGLRGQYF. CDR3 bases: TGTGCCAGCAGTGGACTTCGCGGGCAGTACTTC.

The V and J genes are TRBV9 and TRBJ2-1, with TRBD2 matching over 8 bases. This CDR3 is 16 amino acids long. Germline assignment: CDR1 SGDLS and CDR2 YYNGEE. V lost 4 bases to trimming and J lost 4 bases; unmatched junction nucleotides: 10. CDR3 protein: CASSIGLAGRYNEQFF. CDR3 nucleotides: TGTGCCAGCAGCATCGGACTAGCAGGTAGATACAATGAGCAGTTCTTC.

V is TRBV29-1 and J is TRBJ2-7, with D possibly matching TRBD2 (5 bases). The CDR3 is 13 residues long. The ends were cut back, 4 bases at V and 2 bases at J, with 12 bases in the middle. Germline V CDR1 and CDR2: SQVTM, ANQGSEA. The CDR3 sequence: CSVVSEEAYEQYF. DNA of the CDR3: TGCAGCGTTGTCAGTGAGGAGGCCTACGAGCAGTACTTC.

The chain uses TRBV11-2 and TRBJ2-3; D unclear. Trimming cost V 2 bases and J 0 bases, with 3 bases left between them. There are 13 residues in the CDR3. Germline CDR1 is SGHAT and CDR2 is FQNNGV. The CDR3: CASSLLSTDTQYF. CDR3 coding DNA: TGTGCCAGCAGCTTACTTAGCACAGATACGCAGTATTTT.

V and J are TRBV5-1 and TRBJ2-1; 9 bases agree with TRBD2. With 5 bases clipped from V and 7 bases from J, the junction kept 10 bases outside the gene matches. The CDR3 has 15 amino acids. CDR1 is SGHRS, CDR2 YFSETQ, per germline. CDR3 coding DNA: TGCGCCAGCAGGCGCGGTAGCGGGAGTGCAAATGAGCAGTTCTTC. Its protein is CASRRGSGSANEQFF. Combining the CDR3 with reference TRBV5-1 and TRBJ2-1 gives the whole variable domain KAGVTQTPRYLIKTRGQQVTLSCSPISGHRSVSWYQQTPGQGLQFLFEYFSETQRNKGNFPGRFSGRQFSNSRSEMNVSTLELGDSALYLCASRRGSGSANEQFFGPGTRLTVL.

The CDR3 is CASSLEMAGSNYGYTF. The CDR3 nucleotides read TGTGCCAGCAGCTTAGAGATGGCAGGTTCTAACTATGGCTACACCTTC. The J gene is TRBJ1-2, the V gene TRBV11-2; D gene ambiguous. This CDR3 is 16 amino acids long. V was trimmed by 0 bases and J by 0 bases, leaving 11 bases between them. Germline V gene lookup returns CDR1 SGHAT and CDR2 FQNNGV. Together with reference TRBV11-2 and TRBJ1-2, the CDR3 gives the full variable domain: EAGVAQSPRYKIIEKRQSVAFWCNPISGHATLYWYQQILGQGPKLLIQFQNNGVVDDSQLPKDRFSAERLKGVDSTLKIQPAKLEDSAVYLCASSLEMAGSNYGYTFGSGTRLTVV.